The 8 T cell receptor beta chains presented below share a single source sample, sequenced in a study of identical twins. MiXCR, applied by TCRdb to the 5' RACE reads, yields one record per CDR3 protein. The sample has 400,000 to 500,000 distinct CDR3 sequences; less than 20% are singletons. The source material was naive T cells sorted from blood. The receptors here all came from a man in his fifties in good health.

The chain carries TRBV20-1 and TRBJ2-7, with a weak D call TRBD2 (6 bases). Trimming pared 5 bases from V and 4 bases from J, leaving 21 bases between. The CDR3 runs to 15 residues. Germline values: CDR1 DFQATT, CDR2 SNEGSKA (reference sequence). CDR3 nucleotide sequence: TGCAGTGCTTCGACTAGTGGCGGGTCGGGGTACGAGCAGTACTTC. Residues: CSASTSGGSGYEQYF.

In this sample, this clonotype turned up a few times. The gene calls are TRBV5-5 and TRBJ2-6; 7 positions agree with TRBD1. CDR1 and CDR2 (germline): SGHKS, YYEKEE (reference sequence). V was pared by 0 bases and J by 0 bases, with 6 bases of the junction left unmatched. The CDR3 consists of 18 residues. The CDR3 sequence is CASSLVGTAPSGANVLTF. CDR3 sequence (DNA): TGTGCCAGCAGCTTGGTGGGGACAGCCCCCTCTGGGGCCAACGTCCTGACTTTC.

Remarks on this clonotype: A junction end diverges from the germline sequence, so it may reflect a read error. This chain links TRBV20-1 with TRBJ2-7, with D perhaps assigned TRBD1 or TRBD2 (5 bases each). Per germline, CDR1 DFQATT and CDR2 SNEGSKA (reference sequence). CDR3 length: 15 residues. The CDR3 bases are TGCAGTGTTAGAATTCCGGGACGGGGATACTACGAGCAGTACTTC. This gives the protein CSVRIPGRGYYEQYF.

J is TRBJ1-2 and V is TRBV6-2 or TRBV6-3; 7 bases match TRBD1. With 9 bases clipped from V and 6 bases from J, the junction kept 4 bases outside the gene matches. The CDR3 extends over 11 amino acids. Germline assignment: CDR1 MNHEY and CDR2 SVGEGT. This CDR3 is CARTGTDGYTF. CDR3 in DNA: TGTGCCAGAACCGGGACAGATGGCTACACCTTC.

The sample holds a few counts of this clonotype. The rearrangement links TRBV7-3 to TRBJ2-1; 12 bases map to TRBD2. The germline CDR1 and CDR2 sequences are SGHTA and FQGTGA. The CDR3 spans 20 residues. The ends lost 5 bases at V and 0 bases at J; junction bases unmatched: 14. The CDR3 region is CASSPQGLAGFPSSYNEQFF. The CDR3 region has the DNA TGTGCCAGCAGCCCTCAGGGACTAGCGGGTTTCCCTAGCTCCTACAATGAGCAGTTCTTC.

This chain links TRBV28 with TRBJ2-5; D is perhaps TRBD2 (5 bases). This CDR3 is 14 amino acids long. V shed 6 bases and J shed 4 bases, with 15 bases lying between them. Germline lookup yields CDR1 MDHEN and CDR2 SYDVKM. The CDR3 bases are TGTGCCAGCAGCCGGGCCCGAGGGTTAGAGACCCAGTACTTC. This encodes CASSRARGLETQYF.

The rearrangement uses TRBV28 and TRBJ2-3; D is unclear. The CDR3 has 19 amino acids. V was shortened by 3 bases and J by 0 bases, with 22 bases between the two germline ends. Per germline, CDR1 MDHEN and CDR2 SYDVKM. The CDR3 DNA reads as TGTGCCAGCAGTTTCGAAAAGGGATACATTATGGTTAGCACAGATACGCAGTATTTT. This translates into CASSFEKGYIMVSTDTQYF.

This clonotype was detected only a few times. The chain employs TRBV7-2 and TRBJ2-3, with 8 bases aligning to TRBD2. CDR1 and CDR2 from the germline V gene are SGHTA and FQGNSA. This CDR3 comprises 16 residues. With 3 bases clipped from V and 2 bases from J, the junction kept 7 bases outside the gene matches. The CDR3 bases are TGTGCCAGCAGCTTCTCCAGCGGGAGCCCCACAGATACGCAGTATTTT. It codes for CASSFSSGSPTDTQYF.